This T cell receptor (beta chain) appears in the sequencing data of a study of radiation and T cells in renal cell carcinoma. General study points: Top tumor clonotypes rose in blood 2 weeks post-radiation, then contracted.

The CDR3 spans 17 residues. Germline V CDR1 and CDR2: LGHNA, YSLEER. J lost 5 bases, V lost 4 bases, and 15 bases had no gene match. The time point was: blood 4 weeks post-SBRT, at nephrectomy. Treatment here: 15 Gy SBRT to primary tumor, nephrectomy 4 weeks later. Nephrectomy followed 15 Gy stereotactic body radiation by 4 weeks. After SBRT, blood was collected at 2 and 4 weeks, plus baseline. The patient's renal cell carcinoma had clear cell pathology. Remarks on this clone: What it recognizes is unknown.

Repertoires were generated with immunoSEQ multiplex PCR, while TCRdb's copy carries only in-frame clones and drops some. The repertoire holds around 180,000 clones, with approximately 90% as singletons. The sample in question was blood, obtained from a patient whose treatment included radiotherapy and nephrectomy. This sequence was found in a woman between 50 and 59 years old with renal cell carcinoma. The chain uses TRBV4-3 and TRBJ1-2, with TRBD1 matching over 8 bases. DNA for the CDR3: TGCGCCAGCAGCCGCCAGACAGGGGCTTCCCCGGGGTATGGCTACACCTTC. It yields the protein CASSRQTGASPGYGYTF.